This T cell receptor (beta chain) was documented in a study of regulatory T cells in long-lasting Graves disease. Findings of the study overall: The study found TRBV28, TRBJ1-2 and TRBJ2-5 favored in persistent disease.

V was pared by 7 bases and J by 1 base, with 8 bases between. From germline, CDR1 is SGHTA and CDR2 FQGNSA. CDR3 length: 14 amino acids. For TCR beta, libraries came from iRepertoire HTBI primers and Arm-PCR of CDR3 regions. TCRdb analysed the multiplex PCR reads with MiXCR anew, one entry per CDR3 protein. This table has roughly 400,000 distinct CDR3 sequences, less than 25% appearing once. This clonotype was seen only a few times. What it recognizes is unknown. The time point: persistent/refractory GD, antithyroid drugs over 5 years with positive TRAb. PBMCs were the source of the RNA used for TCR sequencing.

The rearrangement links TRBV7-2 to TRBJ2-6; D is undetermined. Sample: peripheral blood mononuclear cells (PBMCs), taken when the disease was refractory, from a patient treated with antithyroid drugs. This clonotype originated in a female donor with Graves disease. CDR3 in amino acids: CASTESSGANVLTF. The DNA of the CDR3 is TGTGCCAGCACCGAATCGTCTGGGGCCAACGTCCTGACTTTC.